The present entry profiles one TCR beta chain with its context. Per germline, CDR1 LNHDA and CDR2 SQIVND (reference sequence). V shed 5 bases and J 8 bases; nucleotides not matched to a gene: 11. This CDR3 is 16 amino acids long. The data belong to a study of preoperative IRX-2 immunotherapy in early breast cancer. The treatment was: preoperative locoregional IRX-2 cytokine immunotherapy. Preoperative locoregional IRX-2 cytokine immunotherapy was tested in the phase Ib source study. Libraries were prepared by immunoSEQ multiplex PCR; TCRdb keeps only in-frame clonotypes and omits some of them. The table lists about 42,000 clones, approximately 75% of them singletons.

This material consisted of tumor tissue, taken after IRX-2 immunotherapy. The chain employs TRBV19 and TRBJ2-1; 11 positions agree with TRBD1. The TCR sequence derives from a human donor with breast cancer. CDR3 protein: CASSARTGTGGDEQFF. CDR3 nucleotides: TGTGCCAGTAGTGCTCGAACCGGGACAGGGGGGGATGAGCAGTTCTTC.